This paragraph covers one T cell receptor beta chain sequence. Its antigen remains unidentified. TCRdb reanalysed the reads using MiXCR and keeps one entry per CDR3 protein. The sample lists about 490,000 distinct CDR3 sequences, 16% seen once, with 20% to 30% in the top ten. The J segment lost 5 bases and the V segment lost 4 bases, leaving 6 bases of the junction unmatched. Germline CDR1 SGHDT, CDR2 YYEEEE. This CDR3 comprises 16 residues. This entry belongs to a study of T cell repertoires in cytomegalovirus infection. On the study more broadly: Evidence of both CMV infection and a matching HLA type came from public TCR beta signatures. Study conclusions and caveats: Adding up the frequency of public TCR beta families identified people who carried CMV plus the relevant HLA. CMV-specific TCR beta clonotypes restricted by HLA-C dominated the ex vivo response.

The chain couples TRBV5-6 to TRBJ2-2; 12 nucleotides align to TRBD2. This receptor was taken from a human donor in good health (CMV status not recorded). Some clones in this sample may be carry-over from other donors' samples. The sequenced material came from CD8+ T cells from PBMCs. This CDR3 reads CASSPGLAGKTGELFF. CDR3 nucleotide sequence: TGTGCCAGCAGCCCCGGACTAGCGGGAAAGACCGGGGAGCTGTTTTTT.